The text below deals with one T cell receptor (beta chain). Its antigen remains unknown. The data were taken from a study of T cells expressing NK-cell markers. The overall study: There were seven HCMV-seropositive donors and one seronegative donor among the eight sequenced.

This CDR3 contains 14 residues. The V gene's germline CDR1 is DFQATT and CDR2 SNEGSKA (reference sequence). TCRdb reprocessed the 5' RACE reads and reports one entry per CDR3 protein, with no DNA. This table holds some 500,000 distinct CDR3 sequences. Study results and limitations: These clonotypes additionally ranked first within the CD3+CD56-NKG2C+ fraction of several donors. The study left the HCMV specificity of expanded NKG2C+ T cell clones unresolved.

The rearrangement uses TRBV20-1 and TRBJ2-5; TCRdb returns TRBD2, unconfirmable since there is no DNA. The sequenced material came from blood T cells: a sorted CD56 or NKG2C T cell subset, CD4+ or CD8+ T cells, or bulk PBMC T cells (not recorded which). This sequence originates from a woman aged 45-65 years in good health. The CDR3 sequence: CSAGPGLGDETQYF.